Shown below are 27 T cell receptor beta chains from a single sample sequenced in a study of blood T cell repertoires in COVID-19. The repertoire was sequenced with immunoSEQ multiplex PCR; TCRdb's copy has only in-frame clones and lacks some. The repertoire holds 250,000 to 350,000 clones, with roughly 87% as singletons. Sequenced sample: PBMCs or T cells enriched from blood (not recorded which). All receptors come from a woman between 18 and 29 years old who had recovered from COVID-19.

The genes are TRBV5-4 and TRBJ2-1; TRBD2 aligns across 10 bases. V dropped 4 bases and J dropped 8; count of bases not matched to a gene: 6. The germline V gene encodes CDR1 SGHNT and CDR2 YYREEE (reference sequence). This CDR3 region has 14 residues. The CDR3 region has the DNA TGTGCCAGCAGCCCGGACCTAGCGGGAGATGAGCAGTTCTTC. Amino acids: CASSPDLAGDEQFF.

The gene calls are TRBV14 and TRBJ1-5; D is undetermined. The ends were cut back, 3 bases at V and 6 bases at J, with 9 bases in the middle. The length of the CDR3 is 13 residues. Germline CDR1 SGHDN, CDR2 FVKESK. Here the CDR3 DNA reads TGTGCCAGCAGCCAGGGCCTGGGTCAGCCCCAGCATTTT. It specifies CASSQGLGQPQHF.

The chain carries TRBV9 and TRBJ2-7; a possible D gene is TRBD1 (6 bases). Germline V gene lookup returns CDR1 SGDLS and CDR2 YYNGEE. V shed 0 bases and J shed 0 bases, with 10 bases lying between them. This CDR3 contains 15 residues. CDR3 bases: TGTGCCAGCAGCGTAGATCCAGGGGACTCCTACGAGCAGTACTTC. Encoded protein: CASSVDPGDSYEQYF.

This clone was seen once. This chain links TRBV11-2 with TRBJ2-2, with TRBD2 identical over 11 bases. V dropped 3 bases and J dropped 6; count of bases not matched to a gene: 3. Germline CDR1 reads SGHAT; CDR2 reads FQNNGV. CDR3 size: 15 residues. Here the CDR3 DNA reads TGTGCCAGCAGCTTCGGTAGCGGGGGGGCCGGGGAGCTGTTTTTT. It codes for CASSFGSGGAGELFF.

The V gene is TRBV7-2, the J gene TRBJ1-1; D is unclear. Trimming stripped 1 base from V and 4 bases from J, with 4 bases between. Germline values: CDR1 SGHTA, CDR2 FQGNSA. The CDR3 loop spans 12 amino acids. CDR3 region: CASSLDSTEAFF. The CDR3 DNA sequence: TGTGCCAGCAGCTTAGATAGCACTGAAGCTTTCTTT.

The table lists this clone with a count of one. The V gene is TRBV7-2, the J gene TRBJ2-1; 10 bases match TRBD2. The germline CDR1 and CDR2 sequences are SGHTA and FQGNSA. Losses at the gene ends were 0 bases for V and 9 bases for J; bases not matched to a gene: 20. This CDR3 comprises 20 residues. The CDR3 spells CASSLASPPGRAGGPGEQFF. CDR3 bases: TGTGCCAGCAGCTTAGCCTCCCCCCCCGGGCGAGCGGGGGGGCCTGGTGAGCAGTTCTTC.

CDR3 residues: CSASVGTTGELFF. CDR3 bases: TGCAGTGCTAGTGTCGGTACCACCGGGGAGCTGTTTTTT. The chain combines TRBV20-1 with TRBJ2-2; D is undetermined. V lost 3 bases to trimming and J lost 4 bases, with 9 bases between them. The CDR3 has 13 residues. Germline lookup yields CDR1 DFQATT and CDR2 SNEGSKA (reference sequence).

The CDR3 nucleotides are TGTGCCACCCACCCCGGGACAGGGGCCTTCCATGAGCAGTTCTTC. This encodes CATHPGTGAFHEQFF. This sequence joins TRBV28 and TRBJ2-1; 10 nucleotides line up with TRBD1. Looked up from germline, CDR1 is MDHEN and CDR2 is SYDVKM. J was trimmed by 8 bases and V by 10 bases; bases with no gene match: 14. The CDR3 runs to 15 residues.

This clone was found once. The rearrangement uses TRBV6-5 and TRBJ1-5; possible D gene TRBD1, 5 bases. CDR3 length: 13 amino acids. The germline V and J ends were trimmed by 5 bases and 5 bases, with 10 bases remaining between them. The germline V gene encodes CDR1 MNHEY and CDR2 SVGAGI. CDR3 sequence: CASSLRVDQPQHF. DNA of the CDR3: TGTGCCAGCAGTCTCAGGGTGGATCAGCCCCAGCATTTT.

Written as DNA, the CDR3 is TGTGCCAGCAGGAGGCCGGGACAGGGCTTTACGGAGGGCTACACCTTC. It specifies CASRRPGQGFTEGYTF. The rearrangement joins TRBV9 to TRBJ1-2; 9 nucleotides match TRBD1. Germline V gene sequence: CDR1 SGDLS, CDR2 YYNGEE. The CDR3 extends over 16 amino acids. With V trimmed by 5 bases and J by 8 bases, 16 bases remained unmatched.

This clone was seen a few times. CDR3 residues: CASSPFPSGPGYTF. In DNA, the CDR3 is TGTGCCAGTAGTCCCTTCCCCTCAGGGCCTGGCTACACCTTC. The rearrangement links TRBV19 to TRBJ1-2, with D possibly matching TRBD1 (5 bases). This CDR3 is built from 14 residues. Trimming took 5 bases from V and 7 from J, leaving 17 bases between them. Germline V gives CDR1 LNHDA, CDR2 SQIVND (reference sequence).

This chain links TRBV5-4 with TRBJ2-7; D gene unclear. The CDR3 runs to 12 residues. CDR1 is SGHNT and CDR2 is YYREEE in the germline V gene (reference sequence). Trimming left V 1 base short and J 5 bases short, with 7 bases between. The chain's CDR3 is CASSLRRDEQYF. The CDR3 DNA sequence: TGTGCCAGCAGCTTGAGACGGGACGAGCAGTACTTC. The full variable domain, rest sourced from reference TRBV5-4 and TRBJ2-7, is ETGVTQSPTHLIKTRGQQVTLRCSSQSGHNTVSWYQQALGQGPQFIFQYYREEENGRGNFPPRFSGLQFPNYSSELNVNALELDDSALYLCASSLRRDEQYFGPGTRLTVT.

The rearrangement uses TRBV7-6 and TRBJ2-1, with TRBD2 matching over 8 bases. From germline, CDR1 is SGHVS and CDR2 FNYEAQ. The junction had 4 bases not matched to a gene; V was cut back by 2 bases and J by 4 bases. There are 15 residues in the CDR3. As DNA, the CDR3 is TGTGCCAGCAGCTTAACGGGGGGGACATACAATGAGCAGTTCTTC. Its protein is CASSLTGGTYNEQFF. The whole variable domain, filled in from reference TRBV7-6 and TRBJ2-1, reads GAGVSQSPRYKVTKRGQDVALRCDPISGHVSLYWYRQALGQGPEFLTYFNYEAQQDKSGLPNDRFSAERPEGSISTLTIQRTEQRDSAMYRCASSLTGGTYNEQFFGPGTRLTVL.

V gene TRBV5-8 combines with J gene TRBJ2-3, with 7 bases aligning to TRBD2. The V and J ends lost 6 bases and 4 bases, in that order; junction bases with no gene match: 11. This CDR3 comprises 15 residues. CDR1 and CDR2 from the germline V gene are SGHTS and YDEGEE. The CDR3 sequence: CASTRGRGIADTQYF. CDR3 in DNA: TGTGCCAGCACCCGGGGGAGGGGCATCGCAGATACGCAGTATTTT.

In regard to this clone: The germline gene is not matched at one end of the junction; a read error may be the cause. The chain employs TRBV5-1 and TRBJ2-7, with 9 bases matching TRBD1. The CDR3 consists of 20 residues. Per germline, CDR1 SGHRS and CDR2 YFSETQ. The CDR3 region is CASSLVWDQGTGLNSHEQYF. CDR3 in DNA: TGCGCCAGCAGCTTGGTTTGGGACCAAGGGACAGGGTTAAACTCCCACGAGCAGTACTTC.

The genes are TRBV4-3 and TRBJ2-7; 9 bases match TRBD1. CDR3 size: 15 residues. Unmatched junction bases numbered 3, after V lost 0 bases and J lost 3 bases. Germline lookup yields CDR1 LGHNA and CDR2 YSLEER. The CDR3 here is CASSQDQTGGYEQYF. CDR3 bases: TGCGCCAGCAGCCAAGATCAGACAGGGGGCTACGAGCAGTACTTC.

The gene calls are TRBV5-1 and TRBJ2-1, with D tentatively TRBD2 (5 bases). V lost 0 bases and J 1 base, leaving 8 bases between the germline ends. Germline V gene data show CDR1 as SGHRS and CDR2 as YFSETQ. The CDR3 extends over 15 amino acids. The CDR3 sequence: CASSLGRRSYNEQFF. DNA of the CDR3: TGCGCCAGCAGCTTGGGTAGGAGGTCCTACAATGAGCAGTTCTTC. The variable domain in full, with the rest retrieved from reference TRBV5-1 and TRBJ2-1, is KAGVTQTPRYLIKTRGQQVTLSCSPISGHRSVSWYQQTPGQGLQFLFEYFSETQRNKGNFPGRFSGRQFSNSRSEMNVSTLELGDSALYLCASSLGRRSYNEQFFGPGTRLTVL.

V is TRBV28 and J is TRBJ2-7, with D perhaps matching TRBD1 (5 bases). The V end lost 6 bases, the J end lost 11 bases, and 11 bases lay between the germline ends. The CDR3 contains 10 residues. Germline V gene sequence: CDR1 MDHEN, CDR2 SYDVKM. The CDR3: CASSSEGEYF. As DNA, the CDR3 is TGTGCCAGCAGCTCTGAAGGGGAGTACTTC.

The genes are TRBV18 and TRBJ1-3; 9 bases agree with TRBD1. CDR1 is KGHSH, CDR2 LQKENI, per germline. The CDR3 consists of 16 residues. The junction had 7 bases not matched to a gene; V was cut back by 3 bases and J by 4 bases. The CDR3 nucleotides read TGTGCCAGCTCACCCCGTCCCGGGACAGGGGGAAACACCATATATTTT. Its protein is CASSPRPGTGGNTIYF.

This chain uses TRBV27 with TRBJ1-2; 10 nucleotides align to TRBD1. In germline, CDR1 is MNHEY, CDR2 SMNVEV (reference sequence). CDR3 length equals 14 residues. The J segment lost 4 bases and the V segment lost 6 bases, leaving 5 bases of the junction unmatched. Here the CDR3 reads CASSPGTGVYGYTF. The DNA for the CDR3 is TGTGCCAGCAGCCCTGGGACAGGGGTCTATGGCTACACCTTC.

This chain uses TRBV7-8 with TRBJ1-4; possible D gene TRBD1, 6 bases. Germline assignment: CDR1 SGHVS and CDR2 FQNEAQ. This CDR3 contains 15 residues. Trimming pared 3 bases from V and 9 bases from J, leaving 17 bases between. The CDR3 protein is CASSFGTGTPKKLFF. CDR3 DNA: TGTGCCAGCAGCTTTGGGACCGGGACACCAAAAAAACTGTTTTTT.

The CDR3 DNA follows: TGTGCCAGCCCTACTCCCTGGATGAGGACTAGCGGGGGGCGAGGGGAGACCCAGTACTTC. Translation: CASPTPWMRTSGGRGETQYF. The V gene is TRBV27, the J gene TRBJ2-5, with TRBD2 matching over 14 bases. Trimming cost V 8 bases and J 5 bases; bases outside gene matches: 22. Germline V gene lookup returns CDR1 MNHEY and CDR2 SMNVEV (reference sequence). CDR3 length: 20 residues.

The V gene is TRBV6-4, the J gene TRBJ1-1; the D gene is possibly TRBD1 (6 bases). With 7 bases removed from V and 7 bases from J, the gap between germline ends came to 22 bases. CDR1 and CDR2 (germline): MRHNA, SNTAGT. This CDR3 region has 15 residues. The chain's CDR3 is CASNRPGAGGNEAFF. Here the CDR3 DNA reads TGTGCCAGCAACCGTCCGGGGGCGGGAGGGAATGAAGCTTTCTTT.

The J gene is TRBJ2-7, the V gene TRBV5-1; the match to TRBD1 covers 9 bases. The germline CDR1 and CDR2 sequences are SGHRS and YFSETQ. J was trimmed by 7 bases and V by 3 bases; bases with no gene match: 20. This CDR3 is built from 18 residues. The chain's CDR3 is CASSSTGGRLIDRGEQYF. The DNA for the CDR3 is TGCGCCAGCAGCTCCACAGGGGGCCGACTAATAGATAGAGGGGAGCAGTACTTC.

Here the CDR3 DNA reads TGTGCCAGCAGCTTTACAGGGGGCTGGAGTTACGAGCAGTACTTC. It encodes CASSFTGGWSYEQYF. The chain links TRBV5-6 to TRBJ2-7; 9 nucleotides match TRBD1. The length of the CDR3 is 15 residues. The germline gives CDR1 SGHDT, CDR2 YYEEEE. Trimming at V came to 2 bases and at J to 4 bases, leaving 7 bases not matched to a gene.

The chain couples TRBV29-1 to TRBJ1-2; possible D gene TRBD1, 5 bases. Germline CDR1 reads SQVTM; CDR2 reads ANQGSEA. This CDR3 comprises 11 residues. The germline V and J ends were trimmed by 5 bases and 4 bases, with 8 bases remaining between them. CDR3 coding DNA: TGCAGCGTTCGGCAGGGCTATGGCTACACCTTC. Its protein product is CSVRQGYGYTF.

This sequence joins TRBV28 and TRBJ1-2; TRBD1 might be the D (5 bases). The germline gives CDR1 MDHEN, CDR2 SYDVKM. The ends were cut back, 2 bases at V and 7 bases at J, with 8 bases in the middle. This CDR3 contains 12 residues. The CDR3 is CASSLRQSGYTF. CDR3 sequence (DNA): TGTGCCAGCAGTTTAAGACAGAGTGGCTACACCTTC.